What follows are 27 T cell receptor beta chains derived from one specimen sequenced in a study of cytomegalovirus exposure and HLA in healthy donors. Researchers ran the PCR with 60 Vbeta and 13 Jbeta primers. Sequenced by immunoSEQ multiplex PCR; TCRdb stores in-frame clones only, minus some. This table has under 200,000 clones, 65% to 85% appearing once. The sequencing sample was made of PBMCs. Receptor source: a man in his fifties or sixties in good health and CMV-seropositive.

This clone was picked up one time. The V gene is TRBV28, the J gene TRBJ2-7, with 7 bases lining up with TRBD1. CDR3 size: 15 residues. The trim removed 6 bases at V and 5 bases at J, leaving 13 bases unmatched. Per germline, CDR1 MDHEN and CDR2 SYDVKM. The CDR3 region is CASSPPRDSYNEQYF. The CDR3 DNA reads TGTGCCAGCAGCCCTCCCCGGGACAGCTATAACGAGCAGTACTTC.

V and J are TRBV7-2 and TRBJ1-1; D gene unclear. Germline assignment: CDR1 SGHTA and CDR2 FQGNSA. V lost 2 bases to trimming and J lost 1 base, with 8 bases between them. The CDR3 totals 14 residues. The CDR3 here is CASSLRRGNTEAFF. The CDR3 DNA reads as TGTGCCAGCAGCTTAAGAAGAGGGAACACTGAAGCTTTCTTT. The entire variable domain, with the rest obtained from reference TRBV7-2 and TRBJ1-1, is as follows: GAGVSQSPSNKVTEKGKDVELRCDPISGHTALYWYRQSLGQGLEFLIYFQGNSAPDKSGLPSDRFSAERTGGSVSTLTIQRTQQEDSAVYLCASSLRRGNTEAFFGQGTRLTVV.

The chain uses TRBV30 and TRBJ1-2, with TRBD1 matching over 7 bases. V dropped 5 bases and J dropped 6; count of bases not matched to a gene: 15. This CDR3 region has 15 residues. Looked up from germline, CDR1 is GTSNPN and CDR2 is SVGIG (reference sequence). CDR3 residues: CAWPVGYRGNHGYTF. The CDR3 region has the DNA TGTGCCTGGCCCGTGGGCTACAGGGGCAATCATGGCTACACCTTC.

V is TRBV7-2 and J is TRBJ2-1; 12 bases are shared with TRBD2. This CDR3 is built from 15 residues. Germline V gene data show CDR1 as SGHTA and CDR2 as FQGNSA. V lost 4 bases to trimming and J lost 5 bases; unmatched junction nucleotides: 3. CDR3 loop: CASSYGLAGNNEQFF. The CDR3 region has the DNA TGTGCCAGCAGCTACGGACTAGCGGGAAACAATGAGCAGTTCTTC.

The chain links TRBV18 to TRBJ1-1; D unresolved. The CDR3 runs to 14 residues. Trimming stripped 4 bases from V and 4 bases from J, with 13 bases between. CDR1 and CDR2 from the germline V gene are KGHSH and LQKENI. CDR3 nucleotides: TGTGCCAGCTCACAAGAGACACGTGGCACTGAAGCTTTCTTT. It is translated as CASSQETRGTEAFF. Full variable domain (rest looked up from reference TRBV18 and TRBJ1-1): NAGVMQNPRHLVRRRGQEARLRCSPMKGHSHVYWYRQLPEEGLKFMVYLQKENIIDESGMPKERFSAEFPKEGPSILRIQQVVRGDSAAYFCASSQETRGTEAFFGQGTRLTVV.

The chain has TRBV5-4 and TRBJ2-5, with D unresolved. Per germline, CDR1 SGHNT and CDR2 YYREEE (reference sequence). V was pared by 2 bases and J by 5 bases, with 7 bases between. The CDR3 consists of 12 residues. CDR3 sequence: CASSFPSETQYF. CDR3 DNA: TGTGCCAGCAGCTTTCCCTCGGAGACCCAGTACTTC.

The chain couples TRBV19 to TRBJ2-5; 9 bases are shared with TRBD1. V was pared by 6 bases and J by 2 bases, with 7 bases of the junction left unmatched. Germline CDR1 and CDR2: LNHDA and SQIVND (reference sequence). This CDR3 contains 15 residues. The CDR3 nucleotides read TGTGCCAGTAGATCGGGACAGGGTGAGCAAGAGACCCAGTACTTC. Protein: CASRSGQGEQETQYF.

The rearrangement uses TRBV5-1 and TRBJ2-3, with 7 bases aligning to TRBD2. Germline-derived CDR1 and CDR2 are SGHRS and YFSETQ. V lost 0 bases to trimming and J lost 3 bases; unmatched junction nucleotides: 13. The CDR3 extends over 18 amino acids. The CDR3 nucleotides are TGCGCCAGCAGCTTGGGACTAGCCCTCTCTCAATCTACAGATACGCAGTATTTT. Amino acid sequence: CASSLGLALSQSTDTQYF.

The CDR3 reads CASSSHVAGDTGELFF. The DNA for the CDR3 is TGTGCCAGCAGCTCCCACGTAGCGGGAGACACCGGGGAGCTGTTTTTT. The rearrangement uses TRBV4-2 and TRBJ2-2; 9 bases agree with TRBD2. The CDR3 runs 16 residues. Germline-derived CDR1 and CDR2 are LGHNA and YNFKEQ. V gave up 5 bases and J gave up 3 bases; unmatched junction bases: 7.

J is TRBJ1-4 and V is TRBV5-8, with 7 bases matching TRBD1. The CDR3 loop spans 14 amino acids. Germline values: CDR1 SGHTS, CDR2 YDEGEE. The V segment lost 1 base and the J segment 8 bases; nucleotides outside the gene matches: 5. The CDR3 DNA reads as TGTGCCAGCAGCTTGAAAGGGGGCTGGGAAAAACTGTTTTTT. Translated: CASSLKGGWEKLFF.

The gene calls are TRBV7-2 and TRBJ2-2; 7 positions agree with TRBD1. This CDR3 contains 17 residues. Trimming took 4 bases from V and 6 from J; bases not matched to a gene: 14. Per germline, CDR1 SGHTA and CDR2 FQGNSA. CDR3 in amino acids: CASSSLLRGGAAGELFF. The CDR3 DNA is TGTGCCAGCAGCTCCCTTTTGAGAGGGGGCGCCGCCGGGGAGCTGTTTTTT.

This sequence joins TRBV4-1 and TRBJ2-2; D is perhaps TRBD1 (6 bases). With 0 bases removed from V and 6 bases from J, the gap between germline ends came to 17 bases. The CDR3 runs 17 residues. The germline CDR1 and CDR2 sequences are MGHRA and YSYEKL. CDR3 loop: CASSQDMGARPPGELFF. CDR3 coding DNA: TGCGCCAGCAGCCAAGATATGGGGGCCCGGCCGCCCGGGGAGCTGTTTTTT.

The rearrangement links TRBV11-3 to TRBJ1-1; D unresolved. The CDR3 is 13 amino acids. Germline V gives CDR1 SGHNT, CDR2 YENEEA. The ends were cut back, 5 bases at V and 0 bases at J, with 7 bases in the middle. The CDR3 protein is CASSRGMNTEAFF. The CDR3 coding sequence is TGTGCCAGCAGCCGGGGTATGAACACTGAAGCTTTCTTT.

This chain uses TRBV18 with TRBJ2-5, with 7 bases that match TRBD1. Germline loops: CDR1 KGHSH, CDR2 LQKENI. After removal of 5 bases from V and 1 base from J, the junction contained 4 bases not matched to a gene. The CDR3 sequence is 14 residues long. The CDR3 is CASSRGQLQETQYF. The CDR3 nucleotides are TGTGCCAGCTCAAGGGGGCAGCTCCAAGAGACCCAGTACTTC.

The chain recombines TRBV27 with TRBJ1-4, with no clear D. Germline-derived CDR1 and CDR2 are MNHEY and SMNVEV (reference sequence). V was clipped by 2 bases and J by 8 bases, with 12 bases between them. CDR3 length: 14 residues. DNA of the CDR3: TGTGCCAGCAGTTTAGATGGTTCAGGAGAAAAACTGTTTTTT. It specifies CASSLDGSGEKLFF.

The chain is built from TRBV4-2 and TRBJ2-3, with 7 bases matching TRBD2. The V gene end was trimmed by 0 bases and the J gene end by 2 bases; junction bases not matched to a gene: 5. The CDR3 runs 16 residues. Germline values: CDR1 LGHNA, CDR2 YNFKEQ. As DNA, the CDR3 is TGTGCCAGCAGCCAAGAACCTAGCGGTGTCACAGATACGCAGTATTTT. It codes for CASSQEPSGVTDTQYF.

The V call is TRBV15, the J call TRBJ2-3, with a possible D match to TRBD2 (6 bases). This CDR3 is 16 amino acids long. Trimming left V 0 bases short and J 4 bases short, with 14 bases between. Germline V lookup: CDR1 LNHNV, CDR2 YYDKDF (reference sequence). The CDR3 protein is CATSREAGRWADTQYF. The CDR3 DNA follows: TGTGCCACCAGCAGAGAGGCGGGAAGGTGGGCAGATACGCAGTATTTT.

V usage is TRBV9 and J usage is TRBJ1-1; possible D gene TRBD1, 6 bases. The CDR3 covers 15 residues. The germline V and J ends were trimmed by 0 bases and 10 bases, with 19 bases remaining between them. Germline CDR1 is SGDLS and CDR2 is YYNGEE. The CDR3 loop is CASSVALGKQGGAFF. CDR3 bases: TGTGCCAGCAGCGTAGCTCTCGGAAAACAGGGTGGAGCTTTCTTT.

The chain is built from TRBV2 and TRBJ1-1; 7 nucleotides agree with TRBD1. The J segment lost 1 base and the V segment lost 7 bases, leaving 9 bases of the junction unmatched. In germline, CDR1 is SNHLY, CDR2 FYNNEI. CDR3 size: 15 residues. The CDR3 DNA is TGTGCCAGCACCCCGGAGGGGGCCCCGAACACTGAAGCTTTCTTT. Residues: CASTPEGAPNTEAFF.

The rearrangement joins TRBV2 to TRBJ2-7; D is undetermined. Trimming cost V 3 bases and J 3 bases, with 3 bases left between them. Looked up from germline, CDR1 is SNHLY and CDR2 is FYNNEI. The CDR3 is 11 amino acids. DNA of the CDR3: TGTGCCAGCAGTGAGTACTACGAGCAGTACTTC. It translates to CASSEYYEQYF.

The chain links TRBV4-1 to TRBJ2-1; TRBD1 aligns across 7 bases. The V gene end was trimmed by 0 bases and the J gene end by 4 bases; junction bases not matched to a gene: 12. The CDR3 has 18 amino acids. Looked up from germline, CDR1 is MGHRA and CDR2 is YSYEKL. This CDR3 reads CASSQDSGVGQAYNEQFF. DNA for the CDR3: TGCGCCAGCAGCCAAGATAGTGGGGTCGGACAGGCGTACAATGAGCAGTTCTTC.

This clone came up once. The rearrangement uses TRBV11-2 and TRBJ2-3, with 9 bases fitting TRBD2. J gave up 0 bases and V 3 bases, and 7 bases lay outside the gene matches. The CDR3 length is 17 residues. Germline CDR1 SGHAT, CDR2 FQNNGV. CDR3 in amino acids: CASSFEAGGFSTDTQYF. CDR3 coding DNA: TGTGCCAGCAGCTTCGAAGCGGGGGGCTTTAGCACAGATACGCAGTATTTT.

The DNA for the CDR3 is TGTGCCAGCAGCTTCGGCGGGAGCCGAACAGATACGCAGTATTTT. Its protein is CASSFGGSRTDTQYF. The rearrangement uses TRBV7-8 and TRBJ2-3; 7 bases are shared with TRBD2. This CDR3 spans 15 amino acids. V dropped 3 bases and J dropped 3; count of bases not matched to a gene: 6. Germline-derived CDR1 and CDR2 are SGHVS and FQNEAQ.

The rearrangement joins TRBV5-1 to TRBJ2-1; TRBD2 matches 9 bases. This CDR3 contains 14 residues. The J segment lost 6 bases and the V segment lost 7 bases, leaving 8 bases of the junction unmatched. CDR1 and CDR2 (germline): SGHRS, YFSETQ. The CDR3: CASGREGQRNEQFF. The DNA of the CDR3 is TGCGCCAGCGGGCGGGAGGGCCAACGCAATGAGCAGTTCTTC. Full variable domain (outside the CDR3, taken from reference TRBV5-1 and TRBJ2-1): KAGVTQTPRYLIKTRGQQVTLSCSPISGHRSVSWYQQTPGQGLQFLFEYFSETQRNKGNFPGRFSGRQFSNSRSEMNVSTLELGDSALYLCASGREGQRNEQFFGPGTRLTVL.

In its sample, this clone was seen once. The CDR3 protein is CSVMGTGGYLNQPQHF. The CDR3 nucleotides are TGCAGCGTTATGGGGACAGGGGGCTACCTTAACCAGCCCCAGCATTTT. The chain carries TRBV29-1 and TRBJ1-5; 12 bases align to TRBD1. V gave up 5 bases and J gave up 7 bases; unmatched junction bases: 12. The CDR3 is made up of 16 amino acids. CDR1 SQVTM and CDR2 ANQGSEA come from the germline V gene.

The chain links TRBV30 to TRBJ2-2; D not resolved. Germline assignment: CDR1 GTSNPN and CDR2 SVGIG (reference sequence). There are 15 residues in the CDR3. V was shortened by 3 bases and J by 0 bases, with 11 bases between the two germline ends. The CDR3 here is CAWSAGAANTGELFF. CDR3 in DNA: TGTGCCTGGAGCGCTGGAGCCGCGAACACCGGGGAGCTGTTTTTT.

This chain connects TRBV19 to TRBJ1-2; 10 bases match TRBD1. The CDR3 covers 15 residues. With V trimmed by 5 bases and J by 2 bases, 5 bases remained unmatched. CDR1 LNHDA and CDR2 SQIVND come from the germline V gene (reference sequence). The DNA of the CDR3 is TGTGCCAGTAGTTTAGTGGACAGGGGGAACTATGGCTACACCTTC. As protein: CASSLVDRGNYGYTF.